These 3 T cell receptor beta chains came from one sample sequenced in a study of shared clonotypes between healthy human individuals. Clones were read by immunoSEQ multiplex PCR, and TCRdb kept only the in-frame ones, dropping some. The table has about 480,000 clones, about 79% seen once. Sequenced sample: PBMCs. All receptors derive from a woman in her thirties or forties in good health. Some clones in this sample may be carry-over from other donors' samples.

The chain employs TRBV11-2 and TRBJ2-7, with 11 bases that match TRBD2. Germline V lookup: CDR1 SGHAT, CDR2 FQNNGV. The CDR3 has 16 residues. V shed 5 bases, J shed 7 bases, and the junction held 13 bases outside the gene matches. As DNA, the CDR3 is TGTGCCAGCAGCACAACTAGCGGGAGCTTAAGTAATGAGCAGTACTTC. Translated, it gives CASSTTSGSLSNEQYF.

This chain joins TRBV28 and TRBJ2-7, with TRBD2 matching over 9 bases. CDR3 length: 15 amino acids. From germline, CDR1 is MDHEN and CDR2 SYDVKM. Trimming removed 10 bases from V and 2 bases from J; junction bases left unmatched: 12. The CDR3 DNA follows: TGTGCCACCGCTTCAACTAGCGGGCCTACCTACGAGCAGTACTTC. Encoded protein: CATASTSGPTYEQYF.

The chain is built from TRBV4-2 and TRBJ2-4, with a possible D match to TRBD1 (6 bases). The V gene's germline CDR1 is LGHNA and CDR2 YNFKEQ. The CDR3 has 17 residues. V lost 2 bases, J lost 0 bases, and 14 bases lay in between. The CDR3 is CASSQLVRGLAKNIQYF. The CDR3 DNA follows: TGTGCCAGCAGCCAACTTGTCAGGGGCCTAGCCAAAAACATTCAGTACTTC.